This T cell receptor beta chain derives from a study of early T cells in non-severe SARS-CoV-2 infection. This clonotype came up a few times. CDR3 length equals 15 residues. V gave up 1 base and J gave up 0 bases, with 9 bases separating them. Germline CDR1 reads MGHDK; CDR2 reads SYGVNS. In TCRdb, the 5' RACE reads were re-called with MiXCR into one record per CDR3 protein. The table records 55,000 to 75,000 distinct CDR3 sequences, 5% to 6.5% of them present only once. The TCR comes from an adult who was a healthcare worker with PCR-confirmed SARS-CoV-2 infection or an uninfected control (not recorded which). V usage is TRBV25-1 and J usage is TRBJ1-1, with a weak D call TRBD1 (5 bases). Sequencing used whole blood, obtained at baseline. CDR3 nucleotides: TGTGCCAGCAGTGAATTGCAGGGTTTGAACACTGAAGCTTTCTTT. It translates to CASSELQGLNTEAFF.